This T cell receptor (beta chain) comes out of a study of blood T cell repertoires in COVID-19. This table comes from immunoSEQ multiplex PCR, and its TCRdb copy is limited to in-frame clones, with some not included. The sample yields about 250,000 clones, 85% to 95% seen once. V shed 3 bases, J shed 4 bases, and the junction held 11 bases outside the gene matches. CDR1 and CDR2 from the germline V gene are SGHRS and YFSETQ. CDR3 length equals 16 residues. Sequences were obtained from peripheral blood. The rearrangement uses TRBV5-1 and TRBJ2-5; 8 bases map to TRBD2. This sequence was found in a man aged 30 to 39 with COVID-19, enrolled during active disease. The CDR3 DNA reads as TGCGCCAGCAGCTCGGCCGGGGGGGCCGGTACAGAGACCCAGTACTTC. Protein: CASSSAGGAGTETQYF.